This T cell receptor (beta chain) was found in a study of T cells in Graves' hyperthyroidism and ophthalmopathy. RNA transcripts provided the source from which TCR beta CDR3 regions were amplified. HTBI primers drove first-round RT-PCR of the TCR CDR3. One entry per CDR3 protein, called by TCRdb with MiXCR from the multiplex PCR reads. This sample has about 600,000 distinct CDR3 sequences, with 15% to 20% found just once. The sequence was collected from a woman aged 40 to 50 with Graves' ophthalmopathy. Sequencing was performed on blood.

In nucleotides, the CDR3 is TGTGCCAGCAGTTTCGGTGGGGGGCTTAATTCACCCCTCCACTTT. It specifies CASSFGGGLNSPLHF. The V call is TRBV12-3 or TRBV12-4, the J call TRBJ1-6; possibly TRBD1 for D (6 bases). Trimming took 3 bases from V and 6 from J, leaving 12 bases between them. This CDR3 is 15 amino acids long.